A selection of T cell receptor beta chains follows, all from one sample in a study of cytomegalovirus exposure and HLA in healthy donors. Libraries were prepared by immunoSEQ multiplex PCR; TCRdb keeps only in-frame clonotypes and omits some of them. The table shows around 190,000 clones, with 85% occurring only once. The sample consisted of PBMCs. The receptors here all came from a man younger than 35 in good health and CMV-seropositive. Each CDR3 is given with its conserved first and last residue. D genes are given only for firm matches. Some rows have no size entry. The others give once, few or many, or a class for an expanded clone.

>TRBD1|TRBJ1-6|13|TRBV30|few
TGTGCCTGGAGCCGGGACAGGGGTTCACCCCTCCACTTT
CAWSRDRGSPLHF
>TRBD2|TRBJ2-2|16|TRBV7-3|.
TGTGCCAGCAGCCAGACTAGCCCCCAAAACACCGGGGAGCTGTTTTTT
CASSQTSPQNTGELFF
>.|TRBJ1-1|13|TRBV2|few
TGTGCCAGCAGAGTTAGGGGGGGGGCGGAAGCTTTCTTT
CASRVRGGAEAFF
>.|TRBJ1-6|15|TRBV5-4|.
TGTGCCAGCAGCTTGGGGGCAGGGGATGATTCACCCCTCCACTTT
CASSLGAGDDSPLHF
>.|TRBJ1-1|13|TRBV5-1|.
TGCGCCAGCAGGGTTGACAGGAACACTGAAGCTTTCTTT
CASRVDRNTEAFF
>TRBD1|TRBJ1-2|15|TRBV6-5|.
TGTGCCAGCAGCCCCGGGACAGGGGGAACCTATGGCTACACCTTC
CASSPGTGGTYGYTF
>.|TRBJ1-5|14|TRBV30|.
TGTGCCTGGAGTCAAATGGGACTCAGTCAGCCCCAGCATTTT
CAWSQMGLSQPQHF
>.|TRBJ1-2|14|TRBV7-9|.
TGTGCCGTACGCAGGGAGGGAGTTGACTATGGCTACACCTTC
CAVRREGVDYGYTF
>.|TRBJ2-3|20|TRBV18|.
TGTGCCAGCTCCCTACAAGGCCGGGAGATGAATCTAGGGAGGACAGATACGCAGTATTTT
CASSLQGREMNLGRTDTQYF
>.|TRBJ1-4|15|TRBV5-6|.
TGTGCCAGCAGCTTGGCACGGGGGGTTGATGAAAAACTGTTTTTT
CASSLARGVDEKLFF
>.|TRBJ1-2|15|TRBV5-1|.
TGCGCCAGCAGCTTAGGACAGTTTCCTGGTTATGGCTACACCTTC
CASSLGQFPGYGYTF
>TRBD1|TRBJ2-1|12|TRBV7-9|.
TGTGCCAGCAGGAGACAGGGAAATGAGCAGTTCTTC
CASRRQGNEQFF
>TRBD1|TRBJ2-2|13|TRBV6-1|.
TGTGCCAGCTCGGACAGGACAGTCGGGGAGCTGTTTTTT
CASSDRTVGELFF
>TRBD1|TRBJ1-2|14|TRBV4-1|.
TGCGCCAGCAGCCATCCGGGACAGTCGTATGGCTACACCTTC
CASSHPGQSYGYTF
>.|TRBJ1-2|13|TRBV5-1|.
TGCGCCAGCAGCTTGCAACTGAACTATGGCTACACCTTC
CASSLQLNYGYTF
>.|TRBJ1-1|14|TRBV7-8|.
TGTGCCAGCAGCTACAGGGCTCCCGGCACTGAAGCTTTCTTT
CASSYRAPGTEAFF
>TRBD1|TRBJ1-3|17|TRBV27|.
TGTGCCAGCAGTCCATCGGGACAGGGTGATCGGGCAAACACCATATATTTT
CASSPSGQGDRANTIYF
>.|TRBJ1-4|14|TRBV2|.
TGTGCCAGCAGTGAGTCAGGGGTTAATGAAAAACTGTTTTTT
CASSESGVNEKLFF
>.|TRBJ1-2|13|TRBV7-9|once
TGTGCCAGCAGCTTAGGGAGGGATGATGGCTACACCTTC
CASSLGRDDGYTF
>TRBD1|TRBJ2-7|17|TRBV10-2|.
TGCGCCAGCAGTGAGTCATGGGGGACAGGGCCTAGGTGGGAGCAGTACTTC
CASSESWGTGPRWEQYF
>.|TRBJ2-2|14|TRBV14|once
TGTGCCAGCAGCCAATATTCCGGCACCGGGGAGCTGTTTTTT
CASSQYSGTGELFF
>.|TRBJ2-7|13|TRBV27|.
TGTGCCAGCAGCCCGGTGGGACTCGGCGAGCAGTACTTC
CASSPVGLGEQYF
>TRBD1|TRBJ2-7|15|TRBV27|.
TGTGCCAGCAGTTTATGGGGGACAGGGGGCTACGAGCAGTACTTC
CASSLWGTGGYEQYF
>.|TRBJ1-2|13|TRBV7-2|.
TGTGCCAGCAGCTTAGAGAGGGTCGGGGGCTACACCTTC
CASSLERVGGYTF
>.|TRBJ1-4|12|TRBV6-1|.
TGTGCCAGCTACCAGGGTAATGAAAAACTGTTTTTT
CASYQGNEKLFF
>.|TRBJ1-1|12|TRBV29-1|.
TGCAGCGTTGATGGGGGGATCACTGAAGCTTTCTTT
CSVDGGITEAFF
>TRBD2|TRBJ2-7|14|TRBV15|once
TGTGCCACCAGCAGTGGGGGGGTCAGCTACGAGCAGTACTTC
CATSSGGVSYEQYF
>TRBD1|TRBJ1-3|19|TRBV15|.
TGTGCCACCAGCAGAGAAGTTACGGGACAGGGTGTCGCTGGAAACACCATATATTTT
CATSREVTGQGVAGNTIYF
>TRBD2|TRBJ2-5|15|TRBV7-6|.
TGTGCCAGCAGCTTAGGGGGCGGGGGGGCTGAGACCCAGTACTTC
CASSLGGGGAETQYF
>TRBD1|TRBJ1-2|17|TRBV6-1|.
TGTGCCAGCAGTGAAATGGGGACAGGGGATTGGTTTTACGGCTACACCTTC
CASSEMGTGDWFYGYTF
>.|TRBJ1-2|14|TRBV28|once
TGTGCCAGCAGTTCGGCAGACAGGAACTATGGCTACACCTTC
CASSSADRNYGYTF
>TRBD2|TRBJ2-1|16|TRBV4-2|once
TGTGCCAGCAGCCAAGGCGGGGGGAACTCCTACAATGAGCAGTTCTTC
CASSQGGGNSYNEQFF
>TRBD1|TRBJ1-5|13|TRBV13|.
TGTGCCAGCAGCATACAGGGGCGTCAGCCCCAGCATTTT
CASSIQGRQPQHF
>.|TRBJ2-7|16|TRBV27|.
TGTGCCAGCAGTTTAACAACCACCAGGGCGTCCTACGAGCAGTACTTC
CASSLTTTRASYEQYF
>TRBD1|TRBJ1-2|15|TRBV5-1|.
TGCGCCAGCAGCTCTGACAGGGGGTATCCATATGGCTACACCTTC
CASSSDRGYPYGYTF
>.|TRBJ2-1|15|TRBV7-9|.
TGTGCCAGCAGTTATCCCGAAAAGGGGAACAATGAGCAGTTCTTC
CASSYPEKGNNEQFF
>.|TRBJ1-1|16|TRBV9|.
TGTGCCAGCAGCGTCGTAGTGCCCCCTTGTGACAGTGAAGCTTTCTTT
CASSVVVPPCDSEAFF
>TRBD1|TRBJ1-1|13|TRBV7-3|.
TGTGCCAGCAGCTTGGACAGGGAGACTGAAGCTTTCTTT
CASSLDRETEAFF
>TRBD1|TRBJ1-6|15|TRBV5-4|.
TGTGCCAGCAGTCTTAACAGGGGGCAAAATTCACCCCTCCACTTT
CASSLNRGQNSPLHF
>TRBD1|TRBJ1-4|14|TRBV30|.
TGTGCCTGGAGTGTGGACAGGCTTAATGAAAAACTGTTTTTT
CAWSVDRLNEKLFF
>.|TRBJ2-1|11|TRBV7-9|.
TGTGCCAGCAGCCCGTACAATGAGCAGTTCTTC
CASSPYNEQFF
>.|TRBJ2-3|14|TRBV15|.
TGTGCCACCAGCAGACGAGGTGACACAGATACGCAGTATTTT
CATSRRGDTDTQYF
>.|TRBJ1-4|15|TRBV28|.
TGTGCCAGCAGTCCTGAGGGACTGAGAAATGAAAAACTGTTTTTT
CASSPEGLRNEKLFF
>.|TRBJ2-1|12|TRBV7-9|few
TGTGCCAGCAGCTCCGACAACAATGAGCAGTTCTTC
CASSSDNNEQFF
>.|TRBJ2-7|12|TRBV27|.
TGTGCCAGCGGAACGATCCGGGGCGAGCAGTACTTC
CASGTIRGEQYF
>TRBD1|TRBJ1-3|15|TRBV9|.
TGTGCCAGCAGCGATACAGGGGTTCCCGGAAACACCATATATTTT
CASSDTGVPGNTIYF
>TRBD1|TRBJ1-1|15|TRBV28|.
TGTGCCAGCCAGGGGGCACCTGCAGCGGACACTGAAGCTTTCTTT
CASQGAPAADTEAFF
>TRBD1|TRBJ1-6|15|TRBV11-2|.
TGTGCCAGCAGCTTGCAAGACAGGGCTAATTCACCCCTCCACTTT
CASSLQDRANSPLHF
>.|TRBJ1-2|14|TRBV30|once
TGTGCCTGGTCCCCGATCGAGTCGCCTTATGGCTACACCTTC
CAWSPIESPYGYTF
>.|TRBJ2-2|15|TRBV6-6|.
TGTGCCAGCAGTTGGCAGGGGTTGGACACCGGGGAGCTGTTTTTT
CASSWQGLDTGELFF